This TCR beta chain was captured by sequencing in a study of CD8+ T cells in alopecia areata. Sequencing used cDNA as its template, made by extracting RNA and reverse transcribing it. TCRdb's table, derived via immunoSEQ multiplex PCR, lists solely in-frame clones and lacks some. This table has roughly 110,000 clones, about 59% appearing once. Regarding treatment: oral pan-JAK inhibitor, 5-10 mg twice daily. The sample holds a few counts of this clone. The starting material was CD8+ T cells sorted from blood, obtained at week 24, from a patient treated with tofacitinib. The TCR originated in a human donor with alopecia areata.

Here the CDR3 reads CSVMWIRQPRDYTF. CDR3 DNA sequence: TGCAGCGTTATGTGGATCCGACAGCCGAGAGACTACACCTTC. The rearrangement joins TRBV29-1 to TRBJ1-2; tentative D call: TRBD1 (5 bases). Germline CDR1 is SQVTM and CDR2 is ANQGSEA. V lost 5 bases, J lost 10 bases, and 23 bases lay in between. The CDR3 length is 14 residues.